A selection of T cell receptor beta chains follows, all from one sample in a study of response to subunit inactivated influenza vaccine. TCRdb analysed the RT-PCR reads with MiXCR anew, one entry per CDR3 protein. The sample includes 170,000 or so distinct CDR3 sequences, around 11% of them seen just once. The sequenced sample was CD8+ T cells sorted from PBMCs, obtained less than 30 months after vaccination. Every receptor here comes from a man aged 50 to 69 who received an inactivated influenza vaccine. Each CDR3 is given with its conserved first and last residue. The order of the fields is J gene, CDR3 length, V gene, D gene, clone size, CDR3 protein, CDR3 DNA. The D gene is left open where the match is weak. Not every row has a clone size; where given, it reads once, few, many or a size class.

J: TRBJ1-1
length: 15
V: TRBV7-9
D: NA
size: many
CDR3: CASSLVGGRHTEAFF
DNA: TGTGCCAGCAGCTTAGTCGGCGGTCGCCACACTGAAGCTTTCTTT

J: TRBJ1-1
length: 11
V: TRBV6-2/TRBV6-3
D: NA
size: many
CDR3: CASRQGTEAFF
DNA: TGTGCCAGCAGGCAGGGGACTGAAGCTTTCTTT

J: TRBJ2-1
length: 16
V: TRBV12-3/TRBV12-4
D: TRBD2
size: few
CDR3: CASSLEAGISYNEQFF
DNA: TGTGCCAGCAGTTTGGAAGCGGGGATCTCCTACAATGAGCAGTTCTTC

J: TRBJ2-7
length: 15
V: TRBV3-1
D: NA
size: NA
CDR3: CASSKQASWTYEQYF
DNA: TGTGCCAGCAGCAAGCAGGCGTCTTGGACCTACGAGCAGTACTTC

J: TRBJ1-4
length: 14
V: TRBV19
D: NA
size: many
CDR3: CASSIHRGNEKLFF
DNA: TGTGCCAGTAGTATACATCGAGGTAATGAAAAACTGTTTTTT

J: TRBJ2-1
length: 11
V: TRBV6-5
D: NA
size: few
CDR3: CASSSNNEQFF
DNA: TGTGCCAGCAGTTCGAACAATGAGCAGTTCTTC

J: TRBJ2-3
length: 12
V: TRBV29-1
D: NA
size: NA
CDR3: CSVADMSNTQYF
DNA: TGCAGCGTCGCGGACATGTCAAATACGCAGTATTTT

J: TRBJ2-5
length: 16
V: TRBV20-1
D: TRBD2
size: NA
CDR3: CSARRGAGGPPETQYF
DNA: TGCAGTGCTAGGCGGGGAGCGGGAGGGCCTCCAGAGACCCAGTACTTC

J: TRBJ2-7
length: 14
V: TRBV6-2/TRBV6-3
D: TRBD2
size: few
CDR3: CASSLAGRVYEQYF
DNA: TGTGCCAGCAGTCTAGCGGGAAGGGTCTACGAGCAGTACTTC

J: TRBJ2-5
length: 15
V: TRBV12-3/TRBV12-4
D: TRBD2
size: many
CDR3: CASSLRREGRETQYF
DNA: TGTGCCAGCAGTTTAAGGAGGGAGGGCCGAGAGACCCAGTACTTC

J: TRBJ2-2
length: 19
V: TRBV6-5
D: NA
size: NA
CDR3: CASSYSSLRYREGTGELFF
DNA: TGTGCCAGCAGTTACTCTTCCTTGAGATACAGGGAGGGGACCGGGGAGCTGTTTTTT

J: TRBJ2-5
length: 14
V: TRBV12-3/TRBV12-4
D: NA
size: few
CDR3: CASSLLRAGETQYF
DNA: TGTGCCAGCAGTTTACTCAGGGCAGGGGAGACCCAGTACTTC

J: TRBJ2-1
length: 15
V: TRBV9
D: TRBD2
size: NA
CDR3: CASSGGGALYNEQFF
DNA: TGTGCCAGCAGCGGCGGGGGGGCCCTCTACAATGAGCAGTTCTTC

J: TRBJ2-3
length: 15
V: TRBV12-3/TRBV12-4
D: TRBD2
size: many
CDR3: CASSLLAGGADTQYF
DNA: TGTGCCAGCAGCCTACTAGCGGGGGGAGCAGATACGCAGTATTTT

J: TRBJ2-5
length: 13
V: TRBV6-2/TRBV6-3
D: NA
size: few
CDR3: CASSYLATETQYF
DNA: TGTGCCAGCAGTTATCTAGCGACAGAGACCCAGTACTTC

J: TRBJ2-1
length: 13
V: TRBV20-1
D: NA
size: NA
CDR3: CSARDSAYNEQFF
DNA: TGCAGTGCTAGAGATTCAGCCTACAATGAGCAGTTCTTC

J: TRBJ2-7
length: 16
V: TRBV29-1
D: TRBD1
size: few
CDR3: CSVAGGGPLLGYEQYF
DNA: TGCAGCGTGGCAGGGGGCGGCCCCCTTTTAGGCTACGAGCAGTACTTC

J: TRBJ1-4
length: 16
V: TRBV27
D: NA
size: NA
CDR3: CASSLSYEGQNEKLLF
DNA: TGTGCCAGCAGTTTATCGTACGAGGGTCAGAATGAAAAACTGTTATTT

J: TRBJ2-7
length: 14
V: TRBV6-2/TRBV6-3
D: TRBD2
size: few
CDR3: CASSKLAGKREQYF
DNA: TGTGCCAGCAGTAAACTAGCGGGCAAACGCGAGCAGTACTTC

J: TRBJ2-3
length: 14
V: TRBV12-3/TRBV12-4
D: TRBD2
size: NA
CDR3: CASSVLAGGDTQYF
DNA: TGTGCCAGCAGTGTCCTAGCGGGCGGGGATACGCAGTATTTT

J: TRBJ1-2
length: 16
V: TRBV3-1
D: NA
size: few
CDR3: CASSQDSYSTYYGYTF
DNA: TGTGCCAGCAGCCAAGATAGTTACAGTACCTACTATGGCTACACCTTC

J: TRBJ2-1
length: 14
V: TRBV19
D: NA
size: few
CDR3: CASSIILSYNEQFF
DNA: TGTGCCAGTAGTATTATTCTTTCCTACAATGAGCAGTTCTTC

J: TRBJ2-7
length: 16
V: TRBV5-6
D: TRBD1
size: many
CDR3: CASSWTGTGMVIEQYF
DNA: TGTGCCAGCAGCTGGACCGGGACAGGGATGGTAATTGAGCAGTACTTC

J: TRBJ1-2
length: 15
V: TRBV20-1
D: NA
size: NA
CDR3: CSASLLPSKAYGYTF
DNA: TGCAGTGCTAGTCTTCTCCCCTCGAAGGCCTATGGCTACACCTTC

J: TRBJ2-1
length: 15
V: TRBV2
D: NA
size: few
CDR3: CASIGRQGWYNEQFF
DNA: TGTGCCAGCATCGGGCGCCAGGGTTGGTACAATGAGCAGTTCTTC

J: TRBJ1-1
length: 13
V: TRBV10-3
D: TRBD1
size: NA
CDR3: CAIRYRGGTEAFF
DNA: TGTGCCATCAGGTACAGGGGCGGCACTGAAGCTTTCTTT

J: TRBJ2-5
length: 13
V: TRBV12-3/TRBV12-4
D: TRBD1
size: few
CDR3: CASTGQGRETQYF
DNA: TGTGCCAGCACTGGACAGGGAAGGGAGACCCAGTACTTC

J: TRBJ2-1
length: 16
V: TRBV30
D: TRBD2
size: many
CDR3: CAWSGSGGRSYNEQFF
DNA: TGTGCCTGGAGTGGTAGCGGGGGGCGCTCCTACAATGAGCAGTTCTTC

J: TRBJ2-7
length: 13
V: TRBV20-1
D: NA
size: many
CDR3: CSASSGSSYEQYF
DNA: TGCAGTGCTAGTAGCGGAAGCTCCTACGAGCAGTACTTC

J: TRBJ1-2
length: 12
V: TRBV7-2
D: NA
size: many
CDR3: CASSLTDYGYTF
DNA: TGTGCCAGCAGCTTAACAGACTATGGCTACACCTTC

J: TRBJ2-7
length: 15
V: TRBV12-3/TRBV12-4
D: TRBD2
size: many
CDR3: CASSLGLAGGYEQYF
DNA: TGTGCCAGCAGTTTAGGACTAGCGGGGGGGTACGAGCAGTACTTC

J: TRBJ2-1
length: 20
V: TRBV11-1
D: TRBD1
size: NA
CDR3: CASSFGPGQGALSSYNEQFF
DNA: TGTGCCAGCAGCTTTGGACCGGGACAGGGGGCCCTTAGCTCCTACAATGAGCAGTTCTTC

J: TRBJ2-2
length: 11
V: TRBV7-9
D: NA
size: few
CDR3: CASTPVGELFF
DNA: TGTGCCAGCACCCCGGTCGGGGAGCTGTTTTTT

J: TRBJ2-7
length: 15
V: TRBV3-1
D: TRBD2
size: few
CDR3: CASSQGLAAAYEQYF
DNA: TGTGCCAGCAGCCAAGGTCTAGCGGCCGCCTACGAGCAGTACTTC

J: TRBJ1-1
length: 17
V: TRBV15
D: NA
size: NA
CDR3: CATSRAQGVRPNTEAFF
DNA: TGTGCCACCAGCAGAGCCCAGGGAGTACGTCCGAACACTGAAGCTTTCTTT

J: TRBJ1-1
length: 12
V: TRBV29-1
D: NA
size: NA
CDR3: CSVEIMNTEAFF
DNA: TGCAGCGTTGAAATCATGAACACTGAAGCTTTCTTT

J: TRBJ2-1
length: 16
V: TRBV15
D: TRBD2
size: NA
CDR3: CATSRDITGGINEQFF
DNA: TGTGCCACCAGCAGAGATATAACGGGGGGTATCAATGAGCAGTTCTTC

J: TRBJ2-1
length: 16
V: TRBV5-1
D: TRBD2
size: few
CDR3: CASSFPGLASYNEQFF
DNA: TGCGCCAGCAGCTTTCCGGGACTAGCGTCCTACAATGAGCAGTTCTTC

J: TRBJ1-4
length: 13
V: TRBV7-9
D: NA
size: medium-sized
CDR3: CASDFATNEKLFF
DNA: TGTGCCAGCGATTTTGCAACTAATGAAAAACTGTTTTTT

J: TRBJ2-1
length: 15
V: TRBV20-1
D: TRBD2
size: many
CDR3: CSANPGLADYNEQFF
DNA: TGCAGTGCCAATCCTGGACTAGCGGACTACAATGAGCAGTTCTTC

J: TRBJ2-6
length: 15
V: TRBV12-3/TRBV12-4
D: NA
size: NA
CDR3: CASSFVGAGANVLTF
DNA: TGTGCCAGCAGTTTTGTAGGGGCCGGGGCCAACGTCCTGACTTTC

J: TRBJ2-7
length: 13
V: TRBV29-1
D: TRBD2
size: NA
CDR3: CSVKTSASYEQYF
DNA: TGCAGCGTTAAGACTAGCGCCTCCTACGAGCAGTACTTC

J: TRBJ2-2
length: 15
V: TRBV24-1
D: TRBD1
size: NA
CDR3: CATSDRGQPTGELFF
DNA: TGTGCCACCAGTGACCGGGGACAGCCTACCGGGGAGCTGTTTTTT

J: TRBJ2-2
length: 15
V: TRBV12-3/TRBV12-4
D: TRBD2
size: NA
CDR3: CASSLSGGTTGELFF
DNA: TGTGCCAGCAGTCTTAGCGGGGGGACCACCGGGGAGCTGTTTTTT

J: TRBJ2-7
length: 14
V: TRBV11-2
D: NA
size: NA
CDR3: CASSFNFGAYEQYF
DNA: TGTGCCAGCAGCTTCAACTTCGGGGCCTACGAGCAGTACTTC

J: TRBJ1-1
length: 14
V: TRBV12-3/TRBV12-4
D: NA
size: NA
CDR3: CASEPRRGRTEAFF
DNA: TGTGCCAGCGAACCTAGGCGGGGGCGGACTGAAGCTTTCTTT

J: TRBJ2-5
length: 14
V: TRBV20-1
D: NA
size: few
CDR3: CSARDLRGEMTQYF
DNA: TGCAGTGCTAGAGATCTAAGGGGGGAAATGACCCAGTACTTC

J: TRBJ2-3
length: 14
V: TRBV30
D: TRBD2
size: many
CDR3: CAWSRGRGTDTQYF
DNA: TGTGCCTGGAGTAGAGGGCGGGGGACAGATACGCAGTATTTT

J: TRBJ2-1
length: 12
V: TRBV9
D: NA
size: NA
CDR3: CASSPEGPEQFF
DNA: TGTGCCAGCAGCCCAGAGGGACCGGAGCAGTTCTTC

J: TRBJ2-1
length: 15
V: TRBV3-1
D: TRBD1
size: NA
CDR3: CASSLPDRGPNEQFF
DNA: TGTGCCAGCAGCTTACCGGACAGGGGGCCTAATGAGCAGTTCTTC